The clone carrying this T cell receptor (beta chain) was seen many times. Antigen unknown. This entry belongs to a study of T cells in Graves' hyperthyroidism and ophthalmopathy. As for the study in general: At initial diagnosis, before any treatment had begun, peripheral blood was obtained.

Pregnant or lactating patients were excluded, as were those with uncontrolled infection or other autoimmune disease. Study outcomes and limitations: Also found in blood were most expanded thyroid clonotypes above 0.001. Through a model of 13 V-J features, ophthalmopathy was separated from stable hyperthyroidism.

The CDR3 regions of TCR beta were amplified from RNA transcripts. The study used the HTBI primer set for a first-round RT-PCR of the TCR CDR3. TCRdb fed the multiplex PCR reads into MiXCR, producing one record per CDR3 protein. The sample shows approximately 430,000 distinct CDR3 sequences, 14% to 15% of them seen only once. Sequenced: blood. The source of this sequence is a man aged 18 to 29 with Graves' ophthalmopathy.

The CDR3 here is CASRNSLEGTEAFF. For the CDR3, the DNA is TGTGCCAGCAGGAACAGCCTGGAAGGCACTGAAGCTTTCTTT. The chain combines TRBV2 with TRBJ1-1; D is uncertain. CDR3 length: 14 residues. V was pared by 6 bases and J by 4 bases, with 15 bases between. The germline V gene encodes CDR1 SNHLY and CDR2 FYNNEI.